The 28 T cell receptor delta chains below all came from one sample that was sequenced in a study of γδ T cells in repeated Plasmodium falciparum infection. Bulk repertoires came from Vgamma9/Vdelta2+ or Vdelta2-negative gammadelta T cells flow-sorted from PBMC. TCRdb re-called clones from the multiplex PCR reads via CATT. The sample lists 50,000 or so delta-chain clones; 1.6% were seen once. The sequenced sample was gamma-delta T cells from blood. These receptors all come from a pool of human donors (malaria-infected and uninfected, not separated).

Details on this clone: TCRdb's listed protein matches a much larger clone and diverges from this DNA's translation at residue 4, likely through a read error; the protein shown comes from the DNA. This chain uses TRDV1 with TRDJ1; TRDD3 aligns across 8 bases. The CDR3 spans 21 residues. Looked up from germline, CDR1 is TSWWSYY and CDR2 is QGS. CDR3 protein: CALEEHMAAYWGARWTDKLIF. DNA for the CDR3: TGTGCTCTTGAGGAACATATGGCGGCCTACTGGGGGGCCCGGTGGACCGATAAACTCATCTTT.

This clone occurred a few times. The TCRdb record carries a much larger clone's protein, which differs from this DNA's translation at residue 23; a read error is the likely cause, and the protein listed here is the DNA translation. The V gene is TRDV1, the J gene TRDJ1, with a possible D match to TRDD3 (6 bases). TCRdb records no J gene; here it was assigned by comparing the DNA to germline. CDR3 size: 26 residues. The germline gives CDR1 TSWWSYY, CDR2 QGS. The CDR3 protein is CALGELRSYGGFPHWAILECTDRLIF. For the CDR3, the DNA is TGTGCTCTTGGGGAGCTACGCAGTTATGGTGGGTTCCCCCACTGGGCGATATTGGAGTGCACCGATAGACTCATCTTT.

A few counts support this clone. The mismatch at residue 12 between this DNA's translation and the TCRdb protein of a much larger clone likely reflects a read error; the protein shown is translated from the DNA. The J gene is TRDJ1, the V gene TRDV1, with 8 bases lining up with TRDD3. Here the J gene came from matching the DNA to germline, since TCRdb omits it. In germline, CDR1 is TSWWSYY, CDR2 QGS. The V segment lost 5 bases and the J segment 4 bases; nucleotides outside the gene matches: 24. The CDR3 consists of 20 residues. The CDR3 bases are TGTGCTCTTGGGAACCCCCAACCTATCTGGGGGACATCGGGAGGCGATAAACTCATCTTT. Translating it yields CALGNPQPIWGTSGGDKLIF.

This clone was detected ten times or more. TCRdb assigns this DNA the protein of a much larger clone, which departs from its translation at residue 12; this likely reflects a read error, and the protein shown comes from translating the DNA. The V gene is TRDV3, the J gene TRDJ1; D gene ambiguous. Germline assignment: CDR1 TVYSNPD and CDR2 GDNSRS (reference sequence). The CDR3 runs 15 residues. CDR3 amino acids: CASTLHFAVTDRLIF. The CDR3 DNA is TGTGCCTCAACGCTCCACTTCGCGGTGACCGATAGACTCATCTTT.

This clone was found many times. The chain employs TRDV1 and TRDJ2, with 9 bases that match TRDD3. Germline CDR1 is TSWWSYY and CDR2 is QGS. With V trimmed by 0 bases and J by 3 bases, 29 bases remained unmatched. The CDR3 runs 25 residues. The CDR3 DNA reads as TGTGCTCTTGGGGAACTAGGGTTTCCTACGGGCCCGTACTGGGGGACCCAGATGGTGACAGCACAACTCTTCTTT. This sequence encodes CALGELGFPTGPYWGTQMVTAQLFF.

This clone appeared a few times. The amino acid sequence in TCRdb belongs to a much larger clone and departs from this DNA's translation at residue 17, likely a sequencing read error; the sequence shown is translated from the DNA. CDR3 in amino acids: CALGEIGLNTLTGGCSEKLIF. DNA of the CDR3: TGTGCTCTTGGGGAAATTGGCCTAAATACCCTTACTGGGGGATGTTCCGAAAAACTCATCTTT. The chain joins TRDV1 to TRDJ1; 10 bases agree with TRDD3. Germline values: CDR1 TSWWSYY, CDR2 QGS. CDR3 size: 21 residues.

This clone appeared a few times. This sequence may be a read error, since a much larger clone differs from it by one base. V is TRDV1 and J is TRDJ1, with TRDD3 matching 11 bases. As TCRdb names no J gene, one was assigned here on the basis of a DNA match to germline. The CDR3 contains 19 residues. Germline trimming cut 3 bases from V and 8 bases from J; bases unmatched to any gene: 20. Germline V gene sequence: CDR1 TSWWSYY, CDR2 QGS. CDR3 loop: CALGDHSSSWGIRVEKLIF. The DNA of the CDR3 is TGTGCTCTTGGGGATCATTCTTCGAGTTGGGGGATACGGGTCGAAAAACTCATCTTT.

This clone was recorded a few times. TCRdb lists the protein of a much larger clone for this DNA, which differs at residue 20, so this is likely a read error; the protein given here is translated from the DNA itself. The CDR3 reads CALGERRRSYGLGGILSDKPIF. CDR3 coding DNA: TGTGCTCTTGGGGAAAGAAGGCGTTCCTACGGACTCGGGGGGATACTCTCCGATAAACCCATCTTT. The V gene is TRDV1; the J gene was not called; the table gives TRDD3 as D, unverified against the DNA. This CDR3 contains 22 residues. The germline V gene has CDR1 TSWWSYY and CDR2 QGS.

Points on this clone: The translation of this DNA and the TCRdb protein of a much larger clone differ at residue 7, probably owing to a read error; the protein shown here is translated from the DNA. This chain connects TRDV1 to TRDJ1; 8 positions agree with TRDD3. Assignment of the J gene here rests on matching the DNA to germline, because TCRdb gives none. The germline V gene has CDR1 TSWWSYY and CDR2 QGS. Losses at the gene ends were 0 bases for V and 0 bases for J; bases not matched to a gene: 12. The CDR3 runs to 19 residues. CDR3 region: CALGELPYQGDSYTDKLIF. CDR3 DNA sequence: TGTGCTCTTGGGGAACTACCCTACCAGGGGGATAGCTACACCGATAAACTCATCTTT.

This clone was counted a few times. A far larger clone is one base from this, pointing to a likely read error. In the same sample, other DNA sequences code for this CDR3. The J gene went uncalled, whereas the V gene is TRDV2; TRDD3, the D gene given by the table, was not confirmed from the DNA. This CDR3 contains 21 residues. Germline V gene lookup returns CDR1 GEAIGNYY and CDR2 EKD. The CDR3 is CACDTDNWGIRVLPITPPRIF. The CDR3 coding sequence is TGTGCCTGTGACACCGACAACTGGGGGATACGCGTCTTACCGATCACACCCCCTCGGATCTTT.

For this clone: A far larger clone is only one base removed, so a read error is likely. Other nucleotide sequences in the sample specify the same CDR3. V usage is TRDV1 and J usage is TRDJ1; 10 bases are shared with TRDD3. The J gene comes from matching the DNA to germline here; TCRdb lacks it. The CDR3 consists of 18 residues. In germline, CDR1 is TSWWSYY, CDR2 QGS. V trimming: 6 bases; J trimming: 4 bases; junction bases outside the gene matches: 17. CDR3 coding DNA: TGTGCTCTTGGTATCCACGACCATGGGGGGGATACGAACGATAAACTCATCTTT. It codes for CALGIHDHGGDTNDKLIF.

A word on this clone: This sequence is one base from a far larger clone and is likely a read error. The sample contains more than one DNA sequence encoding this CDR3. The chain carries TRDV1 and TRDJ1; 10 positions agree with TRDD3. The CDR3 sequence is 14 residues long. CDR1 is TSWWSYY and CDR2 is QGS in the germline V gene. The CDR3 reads CALAGYWGIEELIF. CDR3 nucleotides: TGTGCTCTCGCGGGCTACTGGGGGATTGAGGAACTCATCTTC.

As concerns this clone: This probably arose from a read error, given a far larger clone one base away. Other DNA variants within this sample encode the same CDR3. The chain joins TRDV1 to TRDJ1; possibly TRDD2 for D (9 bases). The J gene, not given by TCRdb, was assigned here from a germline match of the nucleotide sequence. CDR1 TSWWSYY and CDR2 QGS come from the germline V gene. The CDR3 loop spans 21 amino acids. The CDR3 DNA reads TGTGCCCTTGGGGACCAACCTTCCTACGACTGGGGGTTCGTGTACACCGATAAACTCATCTTT. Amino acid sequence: CALGDQPSYDWGFVYTDKLIF.

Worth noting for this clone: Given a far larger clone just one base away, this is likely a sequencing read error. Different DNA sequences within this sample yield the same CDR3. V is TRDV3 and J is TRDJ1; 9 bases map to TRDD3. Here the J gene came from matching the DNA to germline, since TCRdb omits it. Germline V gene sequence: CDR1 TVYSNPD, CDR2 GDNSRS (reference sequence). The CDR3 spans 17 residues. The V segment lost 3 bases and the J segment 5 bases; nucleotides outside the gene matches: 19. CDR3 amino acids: CAFIPRHWGSEEDKLIF. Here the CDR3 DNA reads TGTGCCTTCATACCCCGACACTGGGGGAGCGAAGAGGATAAACTCATCTTT.

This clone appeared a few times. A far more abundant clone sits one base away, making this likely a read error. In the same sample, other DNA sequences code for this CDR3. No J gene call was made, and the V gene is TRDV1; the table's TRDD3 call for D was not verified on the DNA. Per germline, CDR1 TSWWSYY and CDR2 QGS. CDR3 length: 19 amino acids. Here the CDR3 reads CALGELVLSRHWGIIPIIF. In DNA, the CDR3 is TGTGCTCTTGGGGAACTGGTCCTTTCTCGGCACTGGGGGATAATACCGATCATCTTT.

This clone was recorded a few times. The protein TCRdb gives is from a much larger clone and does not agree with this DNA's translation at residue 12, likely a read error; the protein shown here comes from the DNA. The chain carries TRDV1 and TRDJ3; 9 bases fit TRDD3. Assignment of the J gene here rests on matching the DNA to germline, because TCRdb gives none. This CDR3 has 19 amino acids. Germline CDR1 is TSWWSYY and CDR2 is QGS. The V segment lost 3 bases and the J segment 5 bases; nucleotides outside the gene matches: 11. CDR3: CALGDYSWGIRRDTRQMFF. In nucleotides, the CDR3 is TGTGCTCTTGGGGACTACAGCTGGGGGATTCGCCGGGACACCCGACAGATGTTTTTC.

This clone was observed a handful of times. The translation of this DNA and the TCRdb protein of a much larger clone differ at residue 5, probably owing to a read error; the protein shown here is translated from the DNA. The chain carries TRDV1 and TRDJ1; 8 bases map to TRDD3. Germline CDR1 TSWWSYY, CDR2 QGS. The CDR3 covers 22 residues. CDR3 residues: CALGKLAFYWGLGVSNTDKLIF. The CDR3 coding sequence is TGTGCTCTTGGGAAACTAGCTTTCTACTGGGGACTGGGGGTCTCTAACACCGATAAACTCATCTTT.

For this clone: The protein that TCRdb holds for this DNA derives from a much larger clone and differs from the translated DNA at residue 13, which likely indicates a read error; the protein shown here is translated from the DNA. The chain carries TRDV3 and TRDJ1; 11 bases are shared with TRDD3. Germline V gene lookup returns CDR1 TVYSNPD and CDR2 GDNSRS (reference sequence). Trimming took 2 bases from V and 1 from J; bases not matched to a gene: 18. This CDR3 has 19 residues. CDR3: CAFWPGGYSQIGCTDKLIF. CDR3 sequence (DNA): TGTGCCTTTTGGCCTGGGGGATACTCTCAAATCGGATGCACCGATAAACTCATCTTT.

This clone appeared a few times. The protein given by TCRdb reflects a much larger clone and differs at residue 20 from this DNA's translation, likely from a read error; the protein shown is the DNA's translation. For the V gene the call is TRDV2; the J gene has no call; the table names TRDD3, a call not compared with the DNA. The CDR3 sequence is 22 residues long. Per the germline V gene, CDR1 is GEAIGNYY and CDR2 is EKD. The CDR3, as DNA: TGTGCCTGTGATAAACGCCCTCGTCGGGGGGATACCCCAAACTCGTACACCGATAAACGCATCTTT. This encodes CACDKRPRRGDTPNSYTDKRIF.

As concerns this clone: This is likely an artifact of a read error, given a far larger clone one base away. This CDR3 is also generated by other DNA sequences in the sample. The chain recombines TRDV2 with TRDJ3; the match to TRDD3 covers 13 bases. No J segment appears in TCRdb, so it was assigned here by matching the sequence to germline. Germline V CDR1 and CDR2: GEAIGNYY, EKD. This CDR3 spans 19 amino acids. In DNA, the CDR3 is TGTGCCTGTGACACCCTACTGGGGGATACGCTGGGGGACACGCGACAGATGTTTTTC. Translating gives CACDTLLGDTLGDTRQMFF.

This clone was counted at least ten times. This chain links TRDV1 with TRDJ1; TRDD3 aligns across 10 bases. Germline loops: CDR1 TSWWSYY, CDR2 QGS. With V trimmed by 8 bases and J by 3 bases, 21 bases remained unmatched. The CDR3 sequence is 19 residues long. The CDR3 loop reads CALRYNLRRGIRVSDKLIF. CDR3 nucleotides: TGTGCTCTTAGGTACAATCTACGGCGGGGGATACGTGTTTCCGATAAACTCATCTTT.

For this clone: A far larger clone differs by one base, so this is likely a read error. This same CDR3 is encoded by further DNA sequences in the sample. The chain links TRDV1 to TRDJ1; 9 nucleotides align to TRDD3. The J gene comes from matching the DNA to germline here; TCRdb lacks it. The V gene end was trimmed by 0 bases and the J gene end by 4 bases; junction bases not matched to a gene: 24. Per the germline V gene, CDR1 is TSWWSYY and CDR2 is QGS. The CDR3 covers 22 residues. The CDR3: CALGELSYPKLLGDPRVDKLIF. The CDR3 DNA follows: TGTGCTCTTGGGGAACTTTCTTACCCCAAGCTACTGGGGGACCCTAGGGTCGATAAACTCATCTTT.

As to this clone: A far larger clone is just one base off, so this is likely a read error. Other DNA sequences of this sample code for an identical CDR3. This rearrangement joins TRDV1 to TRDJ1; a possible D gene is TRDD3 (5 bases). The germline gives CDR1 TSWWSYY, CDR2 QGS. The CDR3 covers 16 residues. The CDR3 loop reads CALGEREVWDTDKLIF. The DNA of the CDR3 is TGTGCGCTTGGGGAACGGGAGGTTTGGGACACCGATAAACTCATCTTT.

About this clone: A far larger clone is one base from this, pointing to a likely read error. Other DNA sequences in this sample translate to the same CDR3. CDR3 sequence (DNA): TGTGCTCTTGGGGAACTAGGATGGACAAAGTTCCTATCGGACTGGGGGAGACAAACTTTGACAGCACAGCTCTTCTTT. Encoded protein: CALGELGWTKFLSDWGRQTLTAQLFF. V gene assignment gives TRDV1, but the J gene was left uncalled; TRDD3, the table's D call, lacks a check against the DNA. The germline CDR1 and CDR2 sequences are TSWWSYY and QGS. The CDR3 has 26 residues.

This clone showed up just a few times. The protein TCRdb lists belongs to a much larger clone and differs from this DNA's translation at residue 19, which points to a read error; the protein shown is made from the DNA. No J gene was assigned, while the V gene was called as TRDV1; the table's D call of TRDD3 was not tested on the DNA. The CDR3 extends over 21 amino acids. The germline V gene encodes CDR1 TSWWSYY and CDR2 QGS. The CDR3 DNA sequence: TGTGCTCTTGGGGCCGGCAACGCTGGGGGATACGTCCCTGGGAACACCGATAAACCCATCTTT. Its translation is CALGAGNAGGYVPGNTDKPIF.

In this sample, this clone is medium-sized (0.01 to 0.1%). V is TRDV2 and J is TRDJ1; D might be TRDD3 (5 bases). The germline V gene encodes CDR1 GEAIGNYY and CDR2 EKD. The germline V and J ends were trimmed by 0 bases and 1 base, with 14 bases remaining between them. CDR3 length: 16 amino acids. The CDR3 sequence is CACDTVGEQSTDKLIF. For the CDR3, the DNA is TGTGCCTGTGACACCGTTGGGGAACAAAGCACCGATAAACTCATCTTT.

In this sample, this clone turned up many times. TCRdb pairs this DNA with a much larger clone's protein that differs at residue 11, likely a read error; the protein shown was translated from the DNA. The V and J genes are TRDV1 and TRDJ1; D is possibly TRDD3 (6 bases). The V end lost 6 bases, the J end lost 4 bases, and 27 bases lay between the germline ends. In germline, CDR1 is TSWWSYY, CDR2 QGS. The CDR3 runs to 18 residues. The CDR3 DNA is TGTGCTCTTGGTATTCACGACCATGGGGGGGGTACGAACGATAAACTCATCTTT. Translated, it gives CALGIHDHGGGTNDKLIF.

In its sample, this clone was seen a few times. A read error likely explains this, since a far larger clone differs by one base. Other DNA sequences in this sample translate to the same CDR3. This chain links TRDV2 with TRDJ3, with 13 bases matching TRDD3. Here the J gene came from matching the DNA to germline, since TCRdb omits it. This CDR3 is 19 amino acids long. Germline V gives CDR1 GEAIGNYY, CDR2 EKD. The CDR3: CACDTLLGDTLGDTRQMFF. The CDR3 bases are TGTGCCTGTGACACCCTACTGGGGGATACGCTGGGGGATACCCGACAGATGTTTTTC.